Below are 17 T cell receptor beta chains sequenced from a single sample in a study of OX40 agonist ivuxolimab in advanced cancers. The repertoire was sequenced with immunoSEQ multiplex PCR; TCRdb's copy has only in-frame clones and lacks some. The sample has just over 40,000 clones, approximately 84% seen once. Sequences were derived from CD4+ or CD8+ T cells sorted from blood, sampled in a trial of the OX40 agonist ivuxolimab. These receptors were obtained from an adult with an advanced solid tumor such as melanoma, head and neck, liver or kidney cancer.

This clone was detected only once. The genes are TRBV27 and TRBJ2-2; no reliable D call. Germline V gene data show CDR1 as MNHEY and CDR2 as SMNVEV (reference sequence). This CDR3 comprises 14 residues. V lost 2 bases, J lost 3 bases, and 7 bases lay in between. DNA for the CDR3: TGTGCCAGCAGTTTAGGCTCATACACCGGGGAGCTGTTTTTT. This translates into CASSLGSYTGELFF.

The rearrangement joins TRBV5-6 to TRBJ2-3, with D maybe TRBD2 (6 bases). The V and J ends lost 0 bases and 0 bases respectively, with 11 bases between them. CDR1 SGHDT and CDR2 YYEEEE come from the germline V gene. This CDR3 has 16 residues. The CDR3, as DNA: TGTGCCAGCAGCTTGGAGGAGGGATCTAGCACAGATACGCAGTATTTT. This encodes CASSLEEGSSTDTQYF.

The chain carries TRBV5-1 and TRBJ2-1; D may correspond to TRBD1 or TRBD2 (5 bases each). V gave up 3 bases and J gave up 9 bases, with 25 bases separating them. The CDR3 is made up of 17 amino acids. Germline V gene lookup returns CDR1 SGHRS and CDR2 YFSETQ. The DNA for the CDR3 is TGCGCCAGCAGCTCGCCGGGGACGGGGCGCCTAACTTTTGAGCAGTTCTTC. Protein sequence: CASSSPGTGRLTFEQFF.

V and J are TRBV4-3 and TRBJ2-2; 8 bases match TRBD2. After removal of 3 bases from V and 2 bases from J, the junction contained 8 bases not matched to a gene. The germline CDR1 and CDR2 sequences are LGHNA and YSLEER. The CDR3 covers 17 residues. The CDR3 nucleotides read TGCGCCAGCAGCCATATCGGGGGGGCAACTAACACCGGGGAGCTGTTTTTT. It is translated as CASSHIGGATNTGELFF.

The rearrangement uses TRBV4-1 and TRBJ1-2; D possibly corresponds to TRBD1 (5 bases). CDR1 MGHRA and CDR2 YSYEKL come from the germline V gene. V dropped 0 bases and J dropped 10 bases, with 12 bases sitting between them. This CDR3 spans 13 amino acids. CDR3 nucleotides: TGCGCCAGCAGCCAAGAAAACCGACAGCTCTACACCTTC. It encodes CASSQENRQLYTF.

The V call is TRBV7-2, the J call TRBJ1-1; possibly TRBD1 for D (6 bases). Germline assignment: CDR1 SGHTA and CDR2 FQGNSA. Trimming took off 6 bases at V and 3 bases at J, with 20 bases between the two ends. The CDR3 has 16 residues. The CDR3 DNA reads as TGTGCCAGCAGACCACGGTGGGGGGCAGGGGACACTGAAGCTTTCTTT. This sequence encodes CASRPRWGAGDTEAFF.

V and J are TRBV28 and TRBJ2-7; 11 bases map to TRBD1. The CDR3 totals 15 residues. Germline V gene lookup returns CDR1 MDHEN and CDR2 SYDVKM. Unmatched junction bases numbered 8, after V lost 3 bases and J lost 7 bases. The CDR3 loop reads CASSLADRGLGEQYF. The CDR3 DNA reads TGTGCCAGCAGTTTGGCGGACAGGGGGCTTGGAGAGCAGTACTTC.

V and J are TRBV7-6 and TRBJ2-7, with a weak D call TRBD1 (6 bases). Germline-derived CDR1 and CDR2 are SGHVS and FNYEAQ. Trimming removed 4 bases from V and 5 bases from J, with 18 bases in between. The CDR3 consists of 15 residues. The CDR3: CASSSRGGLSDEQYF. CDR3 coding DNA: TGTGCCAGCAGCTCCAGGGGCGGTCTGAGCGACGAGCAGTACTTC.

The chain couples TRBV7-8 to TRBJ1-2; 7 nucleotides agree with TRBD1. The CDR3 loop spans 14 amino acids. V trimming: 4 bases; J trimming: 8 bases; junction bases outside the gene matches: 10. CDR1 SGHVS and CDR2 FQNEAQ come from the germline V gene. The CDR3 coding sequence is TGTGCCAGCAGCTCACAATCCACAGGGGCCGGCTACACCTTC. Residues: CASSSQSTGAGYTF.

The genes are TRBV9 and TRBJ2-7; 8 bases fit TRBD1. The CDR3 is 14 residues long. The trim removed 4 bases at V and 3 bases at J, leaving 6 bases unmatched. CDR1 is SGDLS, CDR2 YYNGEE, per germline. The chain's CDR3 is CASSPGGRDYEQYF. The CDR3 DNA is TGTGCCAGCAGCCCAGGGGGCAGGGACTACGAGCAGTACTTC.

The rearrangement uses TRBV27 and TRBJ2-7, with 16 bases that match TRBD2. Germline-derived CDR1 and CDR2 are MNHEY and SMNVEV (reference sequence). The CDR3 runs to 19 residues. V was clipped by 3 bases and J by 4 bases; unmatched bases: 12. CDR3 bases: TGTGCCAGCAGTTTGTATCCGGGACTAGCGGGAGGGGAGGCGTACGAGCAGTACTTC. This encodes CASSLYPGLAGGEAYEQYF.

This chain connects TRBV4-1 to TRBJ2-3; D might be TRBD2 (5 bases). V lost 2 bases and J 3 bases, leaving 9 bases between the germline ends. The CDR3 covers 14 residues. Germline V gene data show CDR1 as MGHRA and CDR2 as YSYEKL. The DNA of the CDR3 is TGCGCCAGCAGCCAAATCGGGGAAACAGATACGCAGTATTTT. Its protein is CASSQIGETDTQYF.

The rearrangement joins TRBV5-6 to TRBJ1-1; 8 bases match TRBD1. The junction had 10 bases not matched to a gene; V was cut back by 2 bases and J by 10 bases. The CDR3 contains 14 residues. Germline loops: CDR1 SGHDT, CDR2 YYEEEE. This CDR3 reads CASSFRDRSITAFF. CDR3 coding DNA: TGTGCCAGCAGCTTCCGGGACAGGTCAATAACAGCTTTCTTT.

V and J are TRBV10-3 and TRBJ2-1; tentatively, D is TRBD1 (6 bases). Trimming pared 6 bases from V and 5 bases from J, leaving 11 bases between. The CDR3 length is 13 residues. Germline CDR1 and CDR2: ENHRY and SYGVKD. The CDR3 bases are TGTGCCATCAGGCTGGACAGTCACAATGAGCAGTTCTTC. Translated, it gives CAIRLDSHNEQFF.

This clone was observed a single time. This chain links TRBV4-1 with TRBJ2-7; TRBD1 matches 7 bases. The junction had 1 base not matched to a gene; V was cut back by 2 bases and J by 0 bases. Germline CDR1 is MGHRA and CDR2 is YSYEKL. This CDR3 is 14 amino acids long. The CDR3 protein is CASSQQGDSYEQYF. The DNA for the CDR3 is TGCGCCAGCAGCCAACAGGGGGACTCCTACGAGCAGTACTTC.

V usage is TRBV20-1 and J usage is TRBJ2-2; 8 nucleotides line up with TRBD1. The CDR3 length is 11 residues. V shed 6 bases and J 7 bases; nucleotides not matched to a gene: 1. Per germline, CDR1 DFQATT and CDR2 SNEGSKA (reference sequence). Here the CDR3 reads CSATGGGELFF. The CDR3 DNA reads TGCAGTGCCACAGGGGGCGGGGAGCTGTTTTTT.

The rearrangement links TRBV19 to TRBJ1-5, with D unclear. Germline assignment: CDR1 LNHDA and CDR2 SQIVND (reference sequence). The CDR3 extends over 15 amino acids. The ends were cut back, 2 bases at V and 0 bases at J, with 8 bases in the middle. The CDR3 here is CASSISDGSNQPQHF. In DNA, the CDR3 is TGTGCCAGTAGTATATCGGACGGTAGCAATCAGCCCCAGCATTTT.